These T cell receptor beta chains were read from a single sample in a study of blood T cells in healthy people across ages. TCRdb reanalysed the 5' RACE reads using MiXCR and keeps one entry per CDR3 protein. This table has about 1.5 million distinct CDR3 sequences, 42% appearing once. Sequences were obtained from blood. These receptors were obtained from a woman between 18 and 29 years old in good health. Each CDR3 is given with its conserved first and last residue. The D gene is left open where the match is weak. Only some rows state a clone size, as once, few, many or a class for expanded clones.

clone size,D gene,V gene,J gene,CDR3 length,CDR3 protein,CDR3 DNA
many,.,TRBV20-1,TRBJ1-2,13,CSARTSAYYGYTF,TGCAGTGCTAGAACGTCCGCTTACTATGGCTACACCTTC
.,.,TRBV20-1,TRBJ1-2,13,CSAGGAVNYGYTF,TGCAGTGCCGGCGGGGCAGTCAACTATGGCTACACCTTC
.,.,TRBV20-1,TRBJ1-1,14,CSARAGQSWAEAFF,TGCAGTGCTAGGGCAGGACAGTCCTGGGCTGAAGCTTTCTTT
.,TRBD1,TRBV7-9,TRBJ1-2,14,CASSSRTGGHGYTF,TGTGCCAGCAGCTCCAGGACAGGGGGCCATGGCTACACCTTC
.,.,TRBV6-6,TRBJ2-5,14,CASSFSAGSIEQYF,TGTGCCAGCAGTTTCTCGGCCGGGTCTATAGAGCAGTACTTC
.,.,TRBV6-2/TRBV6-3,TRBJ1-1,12,CASRPNRVEAFF,TGTGCCAGCAGGCCCAACAGGGTTGAAGCTTTCTTT
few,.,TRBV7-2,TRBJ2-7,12,CASSLVHLMQYF,TGTGCCAGCAGCTTAGTACATCTGATGCAGTACTTC
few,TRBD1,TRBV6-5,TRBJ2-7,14,CASSLGTALYEQYF,TGTGCCAGCAGTCTCGGGACAGCGCTCTACGAGCAGTACTTC
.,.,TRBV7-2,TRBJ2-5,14,CASSLGSARETQYF,TGTGCCAGCAGCTTAGGGTCAGCCCGGGAGACCCAGTACTTC
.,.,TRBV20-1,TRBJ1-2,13,CSAPRSDVYGYTF,TGCAGTGCTCCTCGATCGGACGTGTATGGCTACACCTTC
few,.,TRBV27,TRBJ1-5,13,CASSLGGDYPQHF,TGTGCCAGCAGCTTGGGAGGGGATTACCCCCAGCATTTT
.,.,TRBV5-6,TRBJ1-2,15,CASSWVGETNYGYTF,TGTGCCAGCAGCTGGGTGGGGGAGACTAACTATGGCTACACCTTC
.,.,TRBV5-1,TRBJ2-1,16,CASSLVDGGSYNEQFF,TGCGCCAGCAGCTTGGTTGACGGGGGCTCCTACAATGAGCAGTTCTTC
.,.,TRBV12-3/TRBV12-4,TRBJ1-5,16,CACSSETVLSNQPQHF,TGTGCCTGCAGTTCTGAGACTGTCCTTAGCAATCAGCCCCAGCATTTT
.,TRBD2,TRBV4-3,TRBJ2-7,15,CASSQASGRFDEQYF,TGCGCCAGCAGCCAAGCTAGCGGGAGATTCGACGAGCAGTACTTC
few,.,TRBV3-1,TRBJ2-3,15,CASSQAGAGGDTQYF,TGTGCCAGCAGCCAGGCGGGGGCGGGTGGGGATACGCAGTATTTT
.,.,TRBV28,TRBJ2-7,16,CASSFVAKRPTYEQYF,TGTGCCAGCAGTTTCGTCGCGAAACGTCCTACCTACGAGCAGTACTTC
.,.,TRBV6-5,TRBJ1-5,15,CASSYKQNSNQPQHF,TGTGCCAGCAGTTACAAGCAGAATAGCAATCAGCCCCAGCATTTT
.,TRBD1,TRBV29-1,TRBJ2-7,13,CSVEGQGRYEQYF,TGCAGCGTTGAGGGACAGGGGCGGTACGAGCAGTACTTC
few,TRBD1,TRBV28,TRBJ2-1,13,CASSLFRGNEQFF,TGTGCCAGCAGTTTGTTCAGGGGGAATGAGCAGTTCTTC
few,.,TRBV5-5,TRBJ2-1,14,CASSGTGVDNEQFF,TGTGCCAGCAGCGGGACGGGGGTTGACAATGAGCAGTTCTTC
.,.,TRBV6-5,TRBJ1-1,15,CASSLVQVPDTEAFF,TGTGCCAGCAGTTTAGTGCAGGTGCCGGACACTGAAGCTTTCTTT
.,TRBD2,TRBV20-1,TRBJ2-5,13,CSAARGVGETQYF,TGCAGTGCGGCTCGGGGGGTCGGAGAGACCCAGTACTTC
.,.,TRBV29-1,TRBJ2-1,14,CSVGARGGYNEQFF,TGCAGCGTTGGAGCCAGAGGGGGTTACAATGAGCAGTTCTTC
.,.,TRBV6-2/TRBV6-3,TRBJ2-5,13,CASGFGVPPEQYF,TGTGCCAGCGGATTCGGAGTTCCCCCTGAGCAGTACTTC
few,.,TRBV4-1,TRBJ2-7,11,CASRDEYEQYF,TGCGCCAGCCGAGATGAATACGAGCAGTACTTC
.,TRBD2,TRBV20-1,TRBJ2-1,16,CSASRTSGGTYNEQFF,TGCAGTGCTAGTCGGACTAGCGGGGGCACCTACAATGAGCAGTTCTTC
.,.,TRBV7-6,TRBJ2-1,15,CASSLASENYNEQFF,TGTGCCAGCAGCTTAGCGAGCGAAAACTACAATGAGCAGTTCTTC